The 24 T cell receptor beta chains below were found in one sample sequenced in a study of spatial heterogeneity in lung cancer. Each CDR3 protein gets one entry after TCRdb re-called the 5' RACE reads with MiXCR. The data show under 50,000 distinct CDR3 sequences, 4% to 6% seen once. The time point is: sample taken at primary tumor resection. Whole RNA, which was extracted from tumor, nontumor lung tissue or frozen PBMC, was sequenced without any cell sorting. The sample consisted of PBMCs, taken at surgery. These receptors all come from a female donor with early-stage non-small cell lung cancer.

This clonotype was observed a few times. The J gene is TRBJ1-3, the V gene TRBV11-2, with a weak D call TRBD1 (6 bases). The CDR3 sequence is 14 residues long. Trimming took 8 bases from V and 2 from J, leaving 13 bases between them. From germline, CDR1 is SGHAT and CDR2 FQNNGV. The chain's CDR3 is CASATGAAGNTIYF. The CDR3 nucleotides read TGTGCCAGCGCCACGGGGGCTGCTGGAAACACCATATATTTT.

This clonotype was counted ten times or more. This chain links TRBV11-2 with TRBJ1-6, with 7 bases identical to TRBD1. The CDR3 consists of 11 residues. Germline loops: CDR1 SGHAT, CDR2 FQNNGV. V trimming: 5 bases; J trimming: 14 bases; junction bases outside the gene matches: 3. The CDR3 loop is CASSHRGTLHF. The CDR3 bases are TGTGCCAGCAGCCACAGGGGTACCCTCCACTTT.

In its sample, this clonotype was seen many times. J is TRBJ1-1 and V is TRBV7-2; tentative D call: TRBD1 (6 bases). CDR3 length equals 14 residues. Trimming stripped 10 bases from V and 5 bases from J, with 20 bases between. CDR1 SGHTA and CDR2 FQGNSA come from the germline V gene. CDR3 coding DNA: TGTGCCACAGGGAGGGATCAAGGGGGGACTGAAGCTTTCTTT. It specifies CATGRDQGGTEAFF.

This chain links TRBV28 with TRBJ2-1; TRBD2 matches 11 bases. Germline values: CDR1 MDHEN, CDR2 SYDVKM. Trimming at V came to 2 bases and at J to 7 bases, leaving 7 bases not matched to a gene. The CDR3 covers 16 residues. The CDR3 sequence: CASSLQGLAEQNEQFF. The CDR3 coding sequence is TGTGCCAGCAGTTTACAGGGACTAGCGGAACAAAATGAGCAGTTCTTC.

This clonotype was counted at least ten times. CDR3 amino acids: CSARDTGRLGNTEAFF. The CDR3 coding sequence is TGCAGTGCTAGGGACACAGGGCGCCTTGGAAACACTGAAGCTTTCTTT. V gene TRBV20-1 combines with J gene TRBJ1-1; TRBD1 might be the D (6 bases). In germline, CDR1 is DFQATT, CDR2 SNEGSKA (reference sequence). The V gene lost 3 bases and the J gene lost 2 bases, with 19 bases spanning the gap. The CDR3 covers 16 residues.

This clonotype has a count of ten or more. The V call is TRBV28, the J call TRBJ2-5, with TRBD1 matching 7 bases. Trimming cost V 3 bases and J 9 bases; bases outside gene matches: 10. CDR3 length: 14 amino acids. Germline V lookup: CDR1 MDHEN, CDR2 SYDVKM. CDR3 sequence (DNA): TGTGCCAGCAGTTTGCCGACAGGGTCGGCTGCCCAGTACTTC. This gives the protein CASSLPTGSAAQYF.

In DNA, the CDR3 is TGTGCCAGCCGCCTTGGGGGGGGAGGAAACACCATATATTTT. Its translation is CASRLGGGGNTIYF. This chain links TRBV12-3 or TRBV12-4 with TRBJ1-3; D perhaps matches TRBD1 (5 bases). V lost 8 bases to trimming and J lost 4 bases, with 15 bases between them. CDR3 length equals 14 residues.

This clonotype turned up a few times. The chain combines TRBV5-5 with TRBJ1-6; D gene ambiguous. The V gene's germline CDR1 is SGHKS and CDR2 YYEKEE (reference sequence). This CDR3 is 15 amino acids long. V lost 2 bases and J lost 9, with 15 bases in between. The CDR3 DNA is TGTGCCAGCAGCTTTTCTGTTGAAGTTAGTTCACCCCTCCACTTT. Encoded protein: CASSFSVEVSSPLHF.

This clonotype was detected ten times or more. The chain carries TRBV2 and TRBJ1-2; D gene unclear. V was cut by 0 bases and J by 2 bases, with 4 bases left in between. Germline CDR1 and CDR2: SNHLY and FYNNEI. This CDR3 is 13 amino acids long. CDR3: CASSEARNYGYTF. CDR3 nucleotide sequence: TGTGCCAGCAGTGAAGCGAGGAACTATGGCTACACCTTC.

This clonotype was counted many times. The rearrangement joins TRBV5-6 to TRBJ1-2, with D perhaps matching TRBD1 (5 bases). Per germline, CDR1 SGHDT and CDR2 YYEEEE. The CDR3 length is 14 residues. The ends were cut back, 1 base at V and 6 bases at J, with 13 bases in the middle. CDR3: CASSLIRAANGYTF. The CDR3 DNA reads TGTGCCAGCAGCTTGATCAGGGCAGCCAATGGCTACACCTTC.

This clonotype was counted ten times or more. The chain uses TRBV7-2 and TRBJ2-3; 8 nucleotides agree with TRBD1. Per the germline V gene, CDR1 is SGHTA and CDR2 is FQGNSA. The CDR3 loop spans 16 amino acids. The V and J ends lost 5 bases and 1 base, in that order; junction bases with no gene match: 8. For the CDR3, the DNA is TGTGCCAGCAGCCGAGCAGGGGGCGGAGGCACAGATACGCAGTATTTT. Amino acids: CASSRAGGGGTDTQYF.

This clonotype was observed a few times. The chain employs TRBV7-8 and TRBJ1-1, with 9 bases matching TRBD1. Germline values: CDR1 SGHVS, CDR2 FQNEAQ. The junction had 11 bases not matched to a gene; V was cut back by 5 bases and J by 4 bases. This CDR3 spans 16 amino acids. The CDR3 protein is CASSPRGTGRTTEAFF. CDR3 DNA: TGTGCCAGCAGCCCCCGCGGGACAGGGAGGACCACTGAAGCTTTCTTT.

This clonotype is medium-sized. The CDR3 region has the DNA TGCAGTGCTAGAGATGCTGCGGGCAGCAATGAGCAGTTCTTC. It translates to CSARDAAGSNEQFF. The genes are TRBV20-1 and TRBJ2-1; maybe TRBD2 (5 bases). Germline V CDR1 and CDR2: DFQATT, SNEGSKA (reference sequence). Trimming left V 0 bases short and J 6 bases short, with 12 bases between. This CDR3 region has 14 residues.

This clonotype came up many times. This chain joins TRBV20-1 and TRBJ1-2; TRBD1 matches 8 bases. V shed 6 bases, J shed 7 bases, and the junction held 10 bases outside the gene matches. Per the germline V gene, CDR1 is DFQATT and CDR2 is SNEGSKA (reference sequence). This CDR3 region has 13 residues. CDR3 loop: CSAASQGAFGYTF. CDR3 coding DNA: TGCAGTGCCGCCTCTCAGGGGGCGTTTGGCTACACCTTC.

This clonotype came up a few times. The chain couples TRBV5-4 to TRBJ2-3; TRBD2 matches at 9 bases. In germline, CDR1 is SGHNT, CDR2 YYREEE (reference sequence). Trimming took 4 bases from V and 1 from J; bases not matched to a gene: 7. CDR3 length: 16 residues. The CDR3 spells CASSPRLAVGTDTQYF. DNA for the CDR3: TGTGCCAGCAGCCCACGACTAGCGGTCGGCACAGATACGCAGTATTTT.

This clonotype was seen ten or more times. This CDR3 reads CASSQVRGSSYNEQFF. CDR3 nucleotides: TGCGCCAGCAGCCAAGTTCGGGGGAGCTCCTACAATGAGCAGTTCTTC. This chain connects TRBV4-3 to TRBJ2-1, with D possibly being TRBD2 (6 bases). Trimming stripped 1 base from V and 0 bases from J, with 10 bases between. The germline V gene has CDR1 LGHNA and CDR2 YSLEER. The CDR3 covers 16 residues.

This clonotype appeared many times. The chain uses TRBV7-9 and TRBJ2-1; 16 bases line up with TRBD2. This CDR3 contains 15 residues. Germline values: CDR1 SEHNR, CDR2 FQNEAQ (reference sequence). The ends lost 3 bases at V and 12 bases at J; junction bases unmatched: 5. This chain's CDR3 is CASSFGTSGGAWQFF. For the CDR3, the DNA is TGTGCCAGCAGCTTTGGGACTAGCGGGGGGGCCTGGCAGTTCTTC. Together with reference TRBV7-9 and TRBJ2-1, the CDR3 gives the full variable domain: DTGVSQNPRHKITKRGQNVTFRCDPISEHNRLYWYRQTLGQGPEFLTYFQNEAQLEKSRLLSDRFSAERPKGSFSTLEIQRTEQGDSAMYLCASSFGTSGGAWQFFGPGTRLTVL.

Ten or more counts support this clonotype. CDR3 bases: TGTGCCATCAGCCCGGGACAGGGGAACCAGTACTTC. Protein sequence: CAISPGQGNQYF. The V call is TRBV10-3, the J call TRBJ2-5; 10 nucleotides align to TRBD1. V was pared by 6 bases and J by 10 bases, with 5 bases of the junction left unmatched. Looked up from germline, CDR1 is ENHRY and CDR2 is SYGVKD. The CDR3 extends over 12 amino acids.

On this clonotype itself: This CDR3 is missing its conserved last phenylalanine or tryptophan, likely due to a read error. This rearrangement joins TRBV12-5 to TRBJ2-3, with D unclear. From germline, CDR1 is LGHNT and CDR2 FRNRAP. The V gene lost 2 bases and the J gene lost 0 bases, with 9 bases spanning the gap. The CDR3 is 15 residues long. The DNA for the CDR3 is TGTGCTAGTGGTTTGAAGGGTGCAAGCACAGATACGCAGTATTTG. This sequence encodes CASGLKGASTDTQYL.

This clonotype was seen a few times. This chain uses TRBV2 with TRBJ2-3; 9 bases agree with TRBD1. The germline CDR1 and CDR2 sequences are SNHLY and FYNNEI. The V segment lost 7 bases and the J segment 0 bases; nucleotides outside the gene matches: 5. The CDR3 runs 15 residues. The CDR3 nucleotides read TGTGCCAGCAAGGACAGGGGTGTAAGCACAGATACGCAGTATTTT. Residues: CASKDRGVSTDTQYF.

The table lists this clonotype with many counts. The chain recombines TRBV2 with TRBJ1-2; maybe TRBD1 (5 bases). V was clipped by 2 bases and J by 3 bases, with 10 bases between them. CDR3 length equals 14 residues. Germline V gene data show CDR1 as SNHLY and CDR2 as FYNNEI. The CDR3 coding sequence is TGTGCCAGCAGTGAACTGGGGCGCGACTATGGCTACACCTTC. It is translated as CASSELGRDYGYTF.

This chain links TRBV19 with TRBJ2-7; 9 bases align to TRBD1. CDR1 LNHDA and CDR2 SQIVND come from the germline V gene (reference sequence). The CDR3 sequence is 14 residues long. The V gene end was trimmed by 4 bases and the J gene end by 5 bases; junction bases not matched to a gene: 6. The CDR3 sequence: CASSTGTGTHEQYF. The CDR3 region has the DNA TGTGCCAGTAGTACCGGGACAGGGACCCACGAGCAGTACTTC.

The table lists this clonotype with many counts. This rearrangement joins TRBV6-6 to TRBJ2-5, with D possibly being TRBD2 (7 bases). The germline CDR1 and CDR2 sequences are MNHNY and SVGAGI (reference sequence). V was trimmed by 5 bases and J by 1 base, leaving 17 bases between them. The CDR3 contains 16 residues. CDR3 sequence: CASSLSGDMFQETQYF. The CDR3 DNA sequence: TGTGCCAGCAGTCTGAGCGGGGACATGTTCCAAGAGACCCAGTACTTC.

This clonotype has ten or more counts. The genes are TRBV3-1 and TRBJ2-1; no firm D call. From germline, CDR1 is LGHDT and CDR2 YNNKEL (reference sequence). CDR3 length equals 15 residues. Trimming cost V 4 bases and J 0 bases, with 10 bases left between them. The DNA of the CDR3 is TGTGCCAGCAGCCCGACCGGCTACTCCTACAATGAGCAGTTCTTC. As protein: CASSPTGYSYNEQFF.